This entry lists 3 T cell receptor beta chains sequenced from one sample in a study of T cell responses to AZD1222 COVID-19 vaccine. Assay used: immunoSEQ multiplex PCR; TCRdb lists only in-frame clones, some missing. The sample includes approximately 130,000 clones, more than 85% seen only once; the top ten take under 4%. Sequences were derived from peripheral blood, sampled on day 0 of AZD1222 vaccination. These receptors were taken from an adult in good health.

The J gene is TRBJ1-2, the V gene TRBV28; 9 bases line up with TRBD1. The V gene end was trimmed by 7 bases and the J gene end by 5 bases; junction bases not matched to a gene: 2. Germline values: CDR1 MDHEN, CDR2 SYDVKM. This CDR3 spans 12 amino acids. The CDR3 DNA is TGTGCCAGCACGGGACAGGGTTATGGCTACACCTTC. It encodes CASTGQGYGYTF.

This chain joins TRBV7-2 and TRBJ1-1; 8 bases fit TRBD1. The CDR3 has 16 amino acids. Germline V gene data show CDR1 as SGHTA and CDR2 as FQGNSA. Trimming cost V 4 bases and J 1 base; bases outside gene matches: 8. The CDR3: CASSSTGVRGNTEAFF. The CDR3 DNA sequence: TGTGCCAGCAGCTCGACAGGGGTGAGGGGGAACACTGAAGCTTTCTTT.

The genes are TRBV7-2 and TRBJ2-1, with 7 bases that match TRBD2. The CDR3 contains 16 residues. Per the germline V gene, CDR1 is SGHTA and CDR2 is FQGNSA. Germline trimming cut 2 bases from V and 9 bases from J; bases unmatched to any gene: 13. The CDR3 region has the DNA TGTGCCAGCAGCTTATTGAGCGGGAAATATCCGAGTGAGCAGTTCTTC. This translates into CASSLLSGKYPSEQFF.